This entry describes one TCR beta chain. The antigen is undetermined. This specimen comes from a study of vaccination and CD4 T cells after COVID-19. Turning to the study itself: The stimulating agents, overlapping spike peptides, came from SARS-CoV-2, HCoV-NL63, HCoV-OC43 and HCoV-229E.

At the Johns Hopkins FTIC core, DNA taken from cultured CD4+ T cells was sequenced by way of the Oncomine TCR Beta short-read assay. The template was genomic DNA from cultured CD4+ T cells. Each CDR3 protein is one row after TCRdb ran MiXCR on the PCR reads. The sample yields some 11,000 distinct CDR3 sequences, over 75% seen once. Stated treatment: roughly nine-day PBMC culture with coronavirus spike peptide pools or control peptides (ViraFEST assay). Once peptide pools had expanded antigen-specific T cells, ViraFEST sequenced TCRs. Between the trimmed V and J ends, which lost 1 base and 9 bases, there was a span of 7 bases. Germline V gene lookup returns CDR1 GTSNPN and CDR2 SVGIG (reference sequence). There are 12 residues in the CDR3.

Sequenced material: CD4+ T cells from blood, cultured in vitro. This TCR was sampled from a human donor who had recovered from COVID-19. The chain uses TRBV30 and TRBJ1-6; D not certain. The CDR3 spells CAWSGVFSPLHF. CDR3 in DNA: TGTGCCTGGAGTGGGGTGTTTTCACCCCTCCACTTT.